This T cell receptor (beta chain) was retrieved from a study of Graves' ophthalmopathy and Graves' hyperthyroidism. The wider study: Peripheral blood collection took place at initial diagnosis, before any treatment. Findings and caveats of the study: Sensitivity of about 90% and specificity of less than 82% were achieved when a 13-signature model separated ophthalmopathy from stable hyperthyroidism. Blood also held most thyroid clonotypes expanded above 0.001 frequency.

This clonotype was seen repeatedly, ten times or more. The antigen is not known. The study amplified TCR beta CDR3 regions using RNA transcripts. First-round RT-PCR employed HTBI primers, with a second-round multiplex PCR after it. TCRdb re-derived calls from the multiplex PCR reads in MiXCR, one entry per CDR3 protein. This sample has about 340,000 distinct CDR3 sequences, with roughly a sixth found just once. This CDR3 has 16 amino acids. V was pared by 0 bases and J by 2 bases, with 7 bases of the junction left unmatched. Germline assignment: CDR1 LNHNV and CDR2 YYDKDF (reference sequence). Specimen: peripheral blood. This sequence joins TRBV15 and TRBJ2-7; 7 nucleotides align to TRBD1. The clonotype comes from an adult man with Graves' ophthalmopathy. DNA for the CDR3: TGTGCCACCAGCAGAGATCCGTTGCAGGGGGCCTACGAGCAGTACTTC. It yields the protein CATSRDPLQGAYEQYF. Looking up the rest from reference TRBV15 and TRBJ2-7 gives the full variable domain: DAMVIQNPRYQVTQFGKPVTLSCSQTLNHNVMYWYQQKSSQAPKLLFHYYDKDFNNEADTPDNFQSRRPNTSFCFLDIRSPGLGDTAMYLCATSRDPLQGAYEQYFGPGTRLTVT.